Presented here are 18 T cell receptor beta chains from one specimen sequenced in a study of Ad26.COV2.S vaccination and SARS-CoV-2 variants. Here immunoSEQ multiplex PCR was the method, and the copy in TCRdb shows in-frame clones only, minus some. The sample holds about 370,000 clones, roughly nine tenths seen once. Specified treatment: roughly 19 received Ad26.COV2.S at low or high dose, single or two shots; 5 received placebo; per-sample allocation not given. Sample collection was performed on day 63 after the first vaccine or placebo injection. The sample in question was peripheral blood, obtained in a trial of Ad26.COV2.S vaccine versus placebo. These receptors were collected from a person aged 18-60 years who received the Ad26.COV2.S COVID-19 vaccine or a placebo.

This clone was observed a single time. The V gene is TRBV6-5, the J gene TRBJ1-1; D uncertain. Trimming took off 7 bases at V and 2 bases at J, with 5 bases between the two ends. The CDR3 runs to 11 residues. The germline V gene has CDR1 MNHEY and CDR2 SVGAGI. The CDR3: CASTKNTEAFF. CDR3 bases: TGTGCCAGCACAAAAAACACTGAAGCTTTCTTT.

As regards this clone: Other nucleotide sequences in the sample specify the same CDR3. The genes are TRBV7-2 and TRBJ1-2, with D perhaps matching TRBD1 (5 bases). V lost 1 base and J lost 4, with 7 bases in between. The CDR3 loop spans 13 amino acids. Germline V gene sequence: CDR1 SGHTA, CDR2 FQGNSA. The chain's CDR3 is CASSLGQGYGYTF. The CDR3 DNA sequence: TGTGCCAGCAGCTTAGGCCAGGGCTATGGCTACACCTTC.

This chain connects TRBV6-2 or TRBV6-3 to TRBJ1-1, with a possible D match to TRBD1 (5 bases). The CDR3 extends over 13 amino acids. V was cut by 0 bases and J by 13 bases, with 15 bases left in between. The germline V gene encodes CDR1 MNHEY and CDR2 SVGEGT. The CDR3 loop is CASSYSMGDLYFF. CDR3 DNA: TGTGCCAGCAGTTACTCGATGGGGGATTTGTATTTCTTT.

The chain joins TRBV6-5 to TRBJ1-3; maybe TRBD1 (5 bases). The CDR3 covers 14 residues. Trimming removed 5 bases at V and 4 bases at J, with 12 bases between. Germline V lookup: CDR1 MNHEY, CDR2 SVGAGI. CDR3 DNA sequence: TGTGCCAGCAGTAGAACAGGTCAAGGAAACACCATATATTTT. Protein sequence: CASSRTGQGNTIYF.

The chain uses TRBV2 and TRBJ2-5, with 9 bases that match TRBD2. There are 12 residues in the CDR3. Trimming took 8 bases from V and 5 from J; bases not matched to a gene: 3. The V gene's germline CDR1 is SNHLY and CDR2 FYNNEI. The CDR3 region has the DNA TGTGCCAGCGGGACTAGCTTTGAGACCCAGTACTTC. Its protein product is CASGTSFETQYF.

This chain links TRBV7-9 with TRBJ1-2, with 7 bases lining up with TRBD1. The CDR3 length is 14 residues. The ends lost 2 bases at V and 7 bases at J; junction bases unmatched: 7. Germline CDR1 and CDR2: SEHNR and FQNEAQ (reference sequence). CDR3 sequence (DNA): TGTGCCAGCAGCTTAACAACAGGGGAGGCTGGCTACACCTTC. It codes for CASSLTTGEAGYTF.

With respect to this clone: An end of the junction does not agree with germline; a read error may underlie this. V gene TRBV6-5 combines with J gene TRBJ2-7, with D possibly being TRBD1 (7 bases). The CDR3 is 15 residues long. Germline V gives CDR1 MNHEY, CDR2 SVGAGI. Here the CDR3 DNA reads TGTGCCGGCAGTTATATCCCAGGGGGGACCTACGAGCAGTACTTC. It encodes CAGSYIPGGTYEQYF.

The rearrangement uses TRBV7-6 and TRBJ1-3; D is uncertain. Germline loops: CDR1 SGHVS, CDR2 FNYEAQ. CDR3 length: 15 residues. V was pared by 5 bases and J by 4 bases, with 15 bases between. CDR3 protein: CASSLQPVIGNTIYF. For the CDR3, the DNA is TGTGCCAGCAGCCTACAGCCAGTGATCGGAAACACCATATATTTT. Using reference TRBV7-6 and TRBJ1-3 for the parts outside the CDR3, the full variable domain is GAGVSQSPRYKVTKRGQDVALRCDPISGHVSLYWYRQALGQGPEFLTYFNYEAQQDKSGLPNDRFSAERPEGSISTLTIQRTEQRDSAMYRCASSLQPVIGNTIYFGEGSWLTVV.

Concerning this clone itself: This specimen includes other DNA sequences encoding the same CDR3. CDR3 region: CASSQGLYEQYF. In DNA form, the CDR3 reads TGTGCCAGCAGCCAAGGACTCTACGAGCAGTACTTC. The chain carries TRBV3-1 (or the pseudogene TRBV3-2) and TRBJ2-7; D gene ambiguous. Trimming stripped 1 base from V and 3 bases from J, with 4 bases between. Germline loops: CDR1 LGHDT, CDR2 YNNKEL (reference sequence). The CDR3 spans 12 residues.

This sequence joins TRBV11-2 and TRBJ2-3, with 8 nucleotides matching TRBD2. Germline-derived CDR1 and CDR2 are SGHAT and FQNNGV. Trimming at V came to 8 bases and at J to 3 bases, leaving 4 bases not matched to a gene. The CDR3 is 13 amino acids. CDR3 residues: CASRRGVTDTQYF. CDR3 bases: TGTGCCAGCCGGCGGGGGGTAACAGATACGCAGTATTTT.

The V gene is TRBV6-1, the J gene TRBJ2-7; no definite D call. This CDR3 has 14 amino acids. V was shortened by 3 bases and J by 3 bases, with 12 bases between the two germline ends. Per germline, CDR1 MNHNS and CDR2 SASEGT. The CDR3 reads CASSDRWRNYEQYF. Here the CDR3 DNA reads TGTGCCAGCAGTGATCGGTGGCGAAACTACGAGCAGTACTTC.

The chain employs TRBV5-4 and TRBJ1-2; the D is unclear. CDR3 length equals 16 residues. The germline V gene has CDR1 SGHNT and CDR2 YYREEE (reference sequence). Trimming shortened V by 1 base and J by 4 bases, and 17 bases separated the two germline ends. CDR3 sequence reads: CASSLKGQLKGYGYTF. The CDR3 region has the DNA TGTGCCAGCAGCTTGAAAGGCCAACTTAAGGGCTATGGCTACACCTTC.

V gene TRBV12-3 or TRBV12-4 combines with J gene TRBJ2-1, with 12 nucleotides matching TRBD2. V was clipped by 6 bases and J by 7 bases; unmatched bases: 1. There are 13 residues in the CDR3. The CDR3 DNA reads TGTGCCAGCAGCCTAGCGGGGGGGAATGAGCAGTTCTTC. Its translation: CASSLAGGNEQFF.

The chain joins TRBV6-5 to TRBJ2-3; D may correspond to TRBD1 or TRBD2 (6 bases each). The V end lost 0 bases, the J end lost 5 bases, and 15 bases lay between the germline ends. CDR1 MNHEY and CDR2 SVGAGI come from the germline V gene. This CDR3 spans 16 amino acids. DNA for the CDR3: TGTGCCAGCAGTTACTCATCTACAGGGAGGAAAGATACGCAGTATTTT. Translated, it gives CASSYSSTGRKDTQYF.

V is TRBV29-1 and J is TRBJ2-1; D is uncertain. V lost 3 bases, J lost 4 bases, and 19 bases lay in between. The CDR3 loop spans 16 amino acids. Germline V gene data show CDR1 as SQVTM and CDR2 as ANQGSEA. CDR3 nucleotides: TGCAGCGTTGAGGCTATAGGAGTCATACTTTACAATGAGCAGTTCTTC. Its translation is CSVEAIGVILYNEQFF.

The V and J genes are TRBV4-1 and TRBJ1-1; weak D call: TRBD1 (5 bases). The germline V gene has CDR1 MGHRA and CDR2 YSYEKL. Trimming stripped 4 bases from V and 3 bases from J, with 18 bases between. The CDR3 has 16 residues. The CDR3 nucleotides are TGCGCCAGCAGCCTACCCCAGGGTCGGGGGGACACTGAAGCTTTCTTT. Amino acids: CASSLPQGRGDTEAFF.

This clone was seen only a few times. This chain links TRBV4-1 with TRBJ1-1; perhaps TRBD1 as D (6 bases). The V gene's germline CDR1 is MGHRA and CDR2 YSYEKL. The CDR3 is 14 amino acids. Deletions cut 0 bases from V and 8 bases from J, with 13 bases between. CDR3 in DNA: TGCGCCAGCAGCCAAGATTTCAGGGGTCAAGAAGCTTTCTTT. Protein product: CASSQDFRGQEAFF.

The CDR3 region has the DNA TGTGCCAGCAGACGATCTTCTAGCACAGATACGCAGTATTTT. Translated, it gives CASRRSSSTDTQYF. The rearrangement joins TRBV5-4 to TRBJ2-3; D call uncertain. There are 14 residues in the CDR3. The V gene lost 5 bases and the J gene lost 0 bases, with 10 bases spanning the gap. Germline V gene sequence: CDR1 SGHNT, CDR2 YYREEE (reference sequence).